What follows describes a single TCR beta chain. The data belong to a study of blood T cell repertoires in COVID-19. Study as a whole: Samples representing acute and convalescent COVID-19 were sourced from the United States, Italy and Spain.

The cohort comprised adults aged roughly 18 to 100 years residing in under 30 US areas. Researchers sorted participants into cohorts using their self-reported clinical history. V lost 1 base, J lost 1 base, and 7 bases lay in between. The CDR3 has 14 amino acids. CDR1 and CDR2 from the germline V gene are SGHTA and FQGNSA. This table comes from immunoSEQ multiplex PCR, and its TCRdb copy is limited to in-frame clones, with some not included. The data show fewer than 500,000 clones, roughly 90% seen once. This clonotype originated in a woman in her twenties or thirties with acute COVID-19. The chain combines TRBV7-2 with TRBJ1-1; D unresolved. The specimen was PBMCs or T cells enriched from blood (not recorded which). Here the CDR3 reads CASSLVPGNTEAFF. The CDR3 coding sequence is TGTGCCAGCAGCTTAGTACCAGGGAACACTGAAGCTTTCTTT. Full variable domain (missing parts from reference TRBV7-2 and TRBJ1-1): GAGVSQSPSNKVTEKGKDVELRCDPISGHTALYWYRQSLGQGLEFLIYFQGNSAPDKSGLPSDRFSAERTGGSVSTLTIQRTQQEDSAVYLCASSLVPGNTEAFFGQGTRLTVV.